A selection of T cell receptor beta chains follows, all from one sample in a study of post-analysis software for immune sequencing data. TCRdb re-called the PCR reads through MiXCR, storing one row per CDR3 protein. The table shows roughly 650,000 distinct CDR3 sequences, with around 60% occurring only once. Sequencing input: blood. These receptor sequences come from a girl aged 2-9 years with multiple sclerosis. Both conserved end residues are part of each CDR3. The D gene is left open where the match is weak. Size is omitted from some rows. Given values are once, few, many or a class for expanded clones.

>-|TRBV11-2|few|TRBJ2-1
TGTGCCAGCAGCTTAGATCTGGCGGCAGGTACTTACAATGAGCAGTTCTTC
CASSLDLAAGTYNEQFF
>TRBD1|TRBV12-3/TRBV12-4|-|TRBJ2-1
TGTGCCAGCAGACTTTCGACAGGGAGAAATGAGCAGTTCTTC
CASRLSTGRNEQFF
>TRBD1|TRBV6-1|few|TRBJ1-1
TGTGCCAGCAGTCCACGACTGGGACAGGGGGAAACTGAAGCTTTCTTT
CASSPRLGQGETEAFF
>-|TRBV20-1|-|TRBJ2-7
TGCAGTGCTAGGATCCAGGGCCACGAGCAGTACTTC
CSARIQGHEQYF
>-|TRBV7-2|-|TRBJ2-3
TGTGCCAGCAGCTGGCTCCCTGGGAGGACAAATACGCAGTATTTT
CASSWLPGRTNTQYF
>TRBD2|TRBV20-1|-|TRBJ2-7
TGCAGTGCTAGGTCTAGCGGGAGGGCCTTGCTCTACGAGCAGTACTTC
CSARSSGRALLYEQYF
>-|TRBV29-1|-|TRBJ1-1
TGCAGCGTTGAAAGTCGGCTCAGGGTGGGCACTGAAGCTTTCTTT
CSVESRLRVGTEAFF
>TRBD2|TRBV4-1|-|TRBJ2-1
TGCGCCAGCAGCGTTAGCGGGCTAAACAATGAGCAGTTCTTC
CASSVSGLNNEQFF
>-|TRBV20-1|-|TRBJ1-1
TGCAGTGCTAGAGACCAGACAGGACTTCACACTGAAGCTTTCTTT
CSARDQTGLHTEAFF
>-|TRBV20-1|-|TRBJ2-3
TGCAGTGCTAGAGAAGCAGATACGCAGTATTTT
CSAREADTQYF
>-|TRBV9|few|TRBJ2-7
TGTGCCAGCAGCGAGCGGGACAGTGCCTCCTACGAGCAGTACTTC
CASSERDSASYEQYF
>TRBD1|TRBV6-2/TRBV6-3|few|TRBJ1-2
TGTGCCAGCAGTTACAGGGGACAGCCTAACTATGGCTACACCTTC
CASSYRGQPNYGYTF
>-|TRBV10-3|-|TRBJ2-7
TGTGCCACTACACCCACCGACGGCCTTGGCGAGCAGTACTTC
CATTPTDGLGEQYF
>-|TRBV20-1|-|TRBJ2-3
TGCAGTGCTATACTACAAGGGCGGGCAGATACGCAGTATTTT
CSAILQGRADTQYF
>-|TRBV20-1|few|TRBJ2-3
TGCAGTGCAGGGGGCGGGGCAGATACGCAGTATTTT
CSAGGGADTQYF
>TRBD2|TRBV3-1|-|TRBJ2-7
TGTGCCAGCATGTCTAGCGGGCGCTACGAGCAGTACTTC
CASMSSGRYEQYF
>TRBD1|TRBV25-1|-|TRBJ1-1
TGTGCCAGCAGTGAATCAGGTTACAGGGGAGCTGAAGCTTTCTTT
CASSESGYRGAEAFF
>TRBD2|TRBV20-1|few|TRBJ2-7
TGCAGTGCCCCCGGACTAGCGGACTACGAGCAGTACTTC
CSAPGLADYEQYF
>-|TRBV6-2/TRBV6-3|-|TRBJ2-3
TGTGCCAGCAGCCAGGCGGGACTCCTCACAGATACGCAGTATTTT
CASSQAGLLTDTQYF
>-|TRBV5-1|-|TRBJ2-1
TGCGCCAGCAGCTCCATGGGCAATGAGCAGTTCTTC
CASSSMGNEQFF
>-|TRBV4-3|-|TRBJ1-1
TGCGCCAGCAGCCAGACAGCCCGGACGGACACTGAAGCTTTCTTT
CASSQTARTDTEAFF
>-|TRBV11-2|-|TRBJ2-5
TGTGCCAGCAGCGAAGGACGGGAAGGACAAGAGACCCAGTACTTC
CASSEGREGQETQYF
>-|TRBV4-2|-|TRBJ1-2
TGTGCCAGCAGCCAAGATTTAGCAGGTTCAGGCTATGGCTACACCTTC
CASSQDLAGSGYGYTF
>TRBD2|TRBV4-3|many|TRBJ2-1
TGCGCCAGCAGCCGTTGGGCTAGCGGATACTACAATGAGCAGTTCTTC
CASSRWASGYYNEQFF
>-|TRBV9|-|TRBJ2-6
TGTGCCAGCAGCCGGGACGCGAGCTCTGGGGCCAACGTCCTGACTTTC
CASSRDASSGANVLTF
>-|TRBV5-5|-|TRBJ2-1
TGTGCCAGCCTGGGGCAACTCCCCTCCTACAATGAGCAGTTCTTC
CASLGQLPSYNEQFF
>TRBD1|TRBV10-2|-|TRBJ2-7
TGCGCCAGCAGTGTTGACAGGGGCTACTACGAGCAGTACTTC
CASSVDRGYYEQYF
>-|TRBV12-3/TRBV12-4|few|TRBJ2-1
TGTGCCAGCAATCCTAGCCTTCGTAATGAGCAGTTCTTC
CASNPSLRNEQFF
>TRBD2|TRBV5-1|-|TRBJ2-1
TGCGCCAGCAGCTTGAACCCTAGCGGGGCCAATGAGCAGTTCTTC
CASSLNPSGANEQFF
>TRBD2|TRBV12-3/TRBV12-4|-|TRBJ2-7
TGTGCCAGCCGGACTAGCAGTTCCTACAATGAGCAGTACTTC
CASRTSSSYNEQYF
>TRBD1|TRBV24-1|-|TRBJ2-1
TGTGCCACCAGTGAATTGGGACAGGGGGCACGAAATGAGCAGTTCTTC
CATSELGQGARNEQFF
>TRBD1|TRBV5-1|few|TRBJ2-5
TGCGCCAGCAGCCTGGGACAGCCCTCGCTAGGGGAGACCCAGTACTTC
CASSLGQPSLGETQYF
>-|TRBV29-1|-|TRBJ1-1
TGCAGCGTTGAAGAACTGGAAAGGACTGAAGCTTTCTTT
CSVEELERTEAFF
>-|TRBV24-1|few|TRBJ2-2
TGTGCCACCAGTTACAGCGCCGGGGAGCTGTTTTTT
CATSYSAGELFF
>TRBD1|TRBV20-1|few|TRBJ1-2
TGCAGTGCTGAAAGGACAGGGTCGGGATTAGGCTACACCTTC
CSAERTGSGLGYTF
>TRBD2|TRBV19|-|TRBJ2-1
TGTGCCAGTAGTATAGGGGGCATTCTAGCGGACGAGCAGTTCTTC
CASSIGGILADEQFF
>TRBD2|TRBV7-3|once|TRBJ2-1
TGTGCCAGCAGCTCGGGACTAGCGGGTTCTCAGGAGCAGTTCTTC
CASSSGLAGSQEQFF
>-|TRBV11-3|-|TRBJ2-1
TGTGCCAGCAGCTCTTCGACTGGCGAGTACAATGAGCAGTTCTTC
CASSSSTGEYNEQFF
>TRBD2|TRBV7-9|-|TRBJ2-3
TGTGCCGTAGCGGGGGCGTCAAGCACAGATACGCAGTATTTT
CAVAGASSTDTQYF
>-|TRBV3-1|few|TRBJ2-4
TGTGCCAGCAGCCAGAATCTAGCCAAAAACATTCAGTACTTC
CASSQNLAKNIQYF
>-|TRBV6-6|-|TRBJ2-3
TGTGCCAGCAGTTACTTGCCGGTTGGAGATACGCAGTATTTT
CASSYLPVGDTQYF
>-|TRBV20-1|-|TRBJ1-5
TGCAGTGCTAGAGATCGAGACCTTCGTCAGCCCCAGCATTTT
CSARDRDLRQPQHF
>-|TRBV5-6|-|TRBJ1-6
TGTGCCAGCAGCTTGCGGCGGGATTCCTATAATTCACCCCTCCACTTT
CASSLRRDSYNSPLHF
>-|TRBV2|once|TRBJ2-7
TGTGCCAGCAGTGGGGCGGGTGACGAGCAGTACTTC
CASSGAGDEQYF
>-|TRBV20-1|-|TRBJ1-2
TGCAGTGCTAGCATCGGGGTCCCTCCCTATGGCTACACCTTC
CSASIGVPPYGYTF
>-|TRBV25-1|-|TRBJ2-1
TGTGCCAGCAGTGAATCCCCTCGACTAGTTAGCTCCTACAATGAGCAGTTCTTC
CASSESPRLVSSYNEQFF
>-|TRBV5-1|-|TRBJ2-1
TGCGCCAGCAGCAAGGTGGCACCTGGACGCAATGAGCAGTTCTTC
CASSKVAPGRNEQFF
>-|TRBV20-1|-|TRBJ2-5
TGCAGTGCTAGAGATGCCCTAGCCTCCTACGCAGAGACCCAGTACTTC
CSARDALASYAETQYF
>-|TRBV29-1|-|TRBJ2-1
TGCAGCGTAAGACCAACTATCAATGAGCAGTTCTTC
CSVRPTINEQFF
>TRBD2|TRBV5-1|-|TRBJ2-7
TGCGCCAGCAGCACCCTGGCTAGCGGAGTTCCCTACGAGCAGTACTTC
CASSTLASGVPYEQYF
>-|TRBV10-3|few|TRBJ2-7
TGTGCCATCACCCCTAGCGTTGGAACCTACGAGCAGTACTTC
CAITPSVGTYEQYF
>-|TRBV7-6|few|TRBJ2-1
TGTGCCAGCAGCCTGGGACCAGGGGAGTCCTACAATGAGCAGTTCTTC
CASSLGPGESYNEQFF
>-|TRBV4-3|-|TRBJ2-1
TGCGCCAGCAGCCACGTATCTTCTTTTACAGATTACAATGAGCAGTTCTTC
CASSHVSSFTDYNEQFF
>TRBD1|TRBV15|-|TRBJ1-2
TGTGCCACCAGCATTGACAGGGTTGGCGGCTACACCTTC
CATSIDRVGGYTF
>TRBD1|TRBV20-1|once|TRBJ1-2
TGCAGTGCTAGATCCACCGGGACAGCAAGCGGCTACACCTTC
CSARSTGTASGYTF
>TRBD1|TRBV29-1|few|TRBJ2-7
TGCAGCGTCGGAGGACAGGGGGAAAACGAGCAGTACTTC
CSVGGQGENEQYF
>-|TRBV5-1|-|TRBJ2-3
TGCGCCAGCAGCGAAGGACAGTACACAGATACGCAGTATTTT
CASSEGQYTDTQYF
>TRBD2|TRBV9|-|TRBJ2-1
TGTGCCAGCAGCTCCAGCCTAGCGGGAGGGGCCTACAATGAGCAGTTCTTC
CASSSSLAGGAYNEQFF